The entry below gives a single T cell receptor (beta chain) sequence along with its context. Its antigen remains unknown. Here immunoSEQ multiplex PCR was the method, and the copy in TCRdb shows in-frame clones only, minus some. The data hold roughly 8,800 clones, with about 61% observed a single time. Selected pancreatic ductal adenocarcinoma patients had undergone surgery without neoadjuvant therapy. This record comes from a study of T cells in pancreatic ductal adenocarcinoma. Study-level points and caveats: Tumor and blood clonality did not differ significantly, about 0.1 versus 0.07.

The V gene lost 3 bases and the J gene lost 1 base, with 7 bases spanning the gap. The length of the CDR3 is 14 residues. CDR1 MNHNS and CDR2 SASEGT come from the germline V gene. The receptor was isolated from a human donor with pancreatic ductal adenocarcinoma. The sequencing sample was made of pancreatic tumor tissue. The genes are TRBV6-1 and TRBJ1-5; D not certain. CDR3 nucleotide sequence: TGTGCCAGCAGTGAGCTGGACAGCAATCAGCCCCAGCATTTT. Protein sequence: CASSELDSNQPQHF.